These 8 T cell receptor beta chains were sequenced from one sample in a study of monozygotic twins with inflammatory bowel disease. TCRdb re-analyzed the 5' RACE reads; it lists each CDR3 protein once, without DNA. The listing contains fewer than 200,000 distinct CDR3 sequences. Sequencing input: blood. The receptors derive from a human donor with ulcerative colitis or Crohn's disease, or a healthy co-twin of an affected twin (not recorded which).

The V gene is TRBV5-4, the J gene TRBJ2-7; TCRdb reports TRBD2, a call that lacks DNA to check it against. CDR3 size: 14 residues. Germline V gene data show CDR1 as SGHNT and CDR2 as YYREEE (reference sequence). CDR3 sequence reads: CASSLEGLAAEQYF.

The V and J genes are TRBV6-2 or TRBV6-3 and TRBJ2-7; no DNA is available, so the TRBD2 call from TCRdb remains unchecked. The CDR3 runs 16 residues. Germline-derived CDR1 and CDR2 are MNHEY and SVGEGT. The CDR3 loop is CASSYVGGGYSYEQYF.

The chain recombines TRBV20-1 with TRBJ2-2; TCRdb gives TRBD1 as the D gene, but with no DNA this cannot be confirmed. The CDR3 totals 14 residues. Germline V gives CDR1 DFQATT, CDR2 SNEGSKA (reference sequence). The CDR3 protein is CSAPGQPNTGELFF.

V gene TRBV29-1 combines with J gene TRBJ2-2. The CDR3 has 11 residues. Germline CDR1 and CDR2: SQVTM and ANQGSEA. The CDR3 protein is CSVVVTGELFF.

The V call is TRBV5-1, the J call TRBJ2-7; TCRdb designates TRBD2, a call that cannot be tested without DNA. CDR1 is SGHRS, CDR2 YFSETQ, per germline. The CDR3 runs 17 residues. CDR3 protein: CASSLALAGGTNYEQYF. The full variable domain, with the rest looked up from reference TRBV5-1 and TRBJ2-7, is KAGVTQTPRYLIKTRGQQVTLSCSPISGHRSVSWYQQTPGQGLQFLFEYFSETQRNKGNFPGRFSGRQFSNSRSEMNVSTLELGDSALYLCASSLALAGGTNYEQYFGPGTRLTVT.

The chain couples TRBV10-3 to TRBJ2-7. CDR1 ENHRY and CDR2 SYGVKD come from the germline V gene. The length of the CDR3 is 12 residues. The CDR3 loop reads CAISESGVEQYF.

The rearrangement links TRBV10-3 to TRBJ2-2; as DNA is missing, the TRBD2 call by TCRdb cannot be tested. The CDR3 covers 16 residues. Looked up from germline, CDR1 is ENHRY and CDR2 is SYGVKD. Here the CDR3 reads CATKGTSGRNTGELFF.

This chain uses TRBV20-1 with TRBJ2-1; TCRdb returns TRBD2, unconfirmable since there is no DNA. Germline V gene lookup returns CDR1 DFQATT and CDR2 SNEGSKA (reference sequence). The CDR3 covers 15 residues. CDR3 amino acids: CSAPGLGEFFNEQFF.